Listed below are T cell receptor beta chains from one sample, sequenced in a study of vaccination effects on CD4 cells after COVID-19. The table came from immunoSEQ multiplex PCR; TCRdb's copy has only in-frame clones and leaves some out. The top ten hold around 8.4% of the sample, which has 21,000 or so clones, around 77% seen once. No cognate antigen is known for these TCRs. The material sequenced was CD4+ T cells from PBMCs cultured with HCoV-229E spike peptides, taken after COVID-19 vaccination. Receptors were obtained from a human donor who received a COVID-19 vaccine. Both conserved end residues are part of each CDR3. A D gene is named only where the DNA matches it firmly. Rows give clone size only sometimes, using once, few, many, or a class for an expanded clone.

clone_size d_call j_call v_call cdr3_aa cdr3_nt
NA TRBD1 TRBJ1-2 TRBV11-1 CASSLVQGARNGGYTF TGTGCCAGCAGCTTGGTACAGGGGGCGCGGAATGGCGGCTACACCTTC
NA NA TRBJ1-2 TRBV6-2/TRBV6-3 CASSYSPIGNGYTF TGTGCCAGCAGTTACTCGCCAATAGGAAATGGCTACACCTTC
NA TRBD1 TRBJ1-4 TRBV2 CASSERTGAYEKLFF TGTGCCAGCAGTGAAAGGACAGGGGCTTATGAAAAACTGTTTTTT
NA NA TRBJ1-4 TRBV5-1 CASSLGQGATNEKLFF TGCGCCAGCAGCTTGGGGCAGGGCGCAACTAATGAAAAACTGTTTTTT
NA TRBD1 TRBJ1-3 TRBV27 CASSPDRVAGNTIYF TGTGCCAGCAGTCCCGACAGGGTTGCTGGAAACACCATATATTTT
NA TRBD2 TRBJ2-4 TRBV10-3 CAIGGVPKNIQYF TGTGCCATCGGGGGGGTACCCAAAAACATTCAGTACTTC
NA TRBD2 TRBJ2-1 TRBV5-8 CASSHLAGRGEQFF TGTGCCAGCAGCCATCTAGCGGGGCGTGGTGAGCAGTTCTTC
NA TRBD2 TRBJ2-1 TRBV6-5 CASSMTSLVYEQFF TGTGCCAGCAGTATGACTAGCCTTGTATATGAGCAGTTCTTC
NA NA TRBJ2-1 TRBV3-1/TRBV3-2 CASSQGWMSSYNEQFF TGTGCCAGCAGCCAAGGCTGGATGTCCTCCTACAATGAGCAGTTCTTC
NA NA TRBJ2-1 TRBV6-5 CASSWLRSYNEQFF TGTGCCAGCAGTTGGCTACGCTCCTACAATGAGCAGTTCTTC
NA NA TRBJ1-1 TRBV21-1 CASSKSTIGGRGLVTEAFF TGTGCCAGCAGCAAATCGACCATTGGAGGCAGGGGGTTGGTCACTGAAGCTTTCTTT
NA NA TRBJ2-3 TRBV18 CASSPQGGPTDTQYF TGTGCCAGCTCACCGCAGGGTGGCCCCACAGATACGCAGTATTTT
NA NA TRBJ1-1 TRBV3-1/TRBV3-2 CASSQRGGNTEAFF TGTGCCAGCAGCCAACGGGGGGGGAACACTGAAGCTTTCTTT
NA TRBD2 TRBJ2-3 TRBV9 CASSVARVAGATDTQYF TGTGCCAGCAGCGTAGCCCGAGTAGCGGGGGCCACAGATACGCAGTATTTT
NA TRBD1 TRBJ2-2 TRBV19 CATGQVNTGELFF TGTGCCACCGGACAGGTGAACACCGGGGAGCTGTTTTTT
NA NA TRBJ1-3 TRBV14 CASSQNQGNTIYF TGTGCCAGCAGCCAGAACCAAGGAAACACCATATATTTT
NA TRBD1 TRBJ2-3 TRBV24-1 CATSDTDGTGTDTQYF TGTGCCACCAGTGATACGGACGGGACAGGGACAGATACGCAGTATTTT
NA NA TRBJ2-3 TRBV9 CASSIQGRGGRTDTQYF TGTGCCAGCAGCATCCAGGGGAGGGGGGGCCGGACAGATACGCAGTATTTT
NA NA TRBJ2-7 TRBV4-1 CASSQDLKGREQYF TGCGCCAGCAGCCAAGATTTAAAGGGGAGGGAGCAGTACTTC
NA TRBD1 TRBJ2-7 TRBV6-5 CASRRTGGSYEQYF TGTGCCAGCAGGCGGACAGGGGGTTCCTACGAGCAGTACTTC
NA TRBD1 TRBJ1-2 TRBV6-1 CASRGTGTGGRAKTF TGTGCCAGCAGAGGGACAGGGACGGGCGGTAGGGCGAAAACCTTC
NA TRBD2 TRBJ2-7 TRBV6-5 CASSYDTSGYEQYF TGTGCCAGCAGTTACGATACTAGCGGCTACGAGCAGTACTTC
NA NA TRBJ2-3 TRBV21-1 CASSKVTSGGTDTQYF TGTGCCAGCAGCAAAGTCACCAGCGGGGGCACAGATACGCAGTATTTT
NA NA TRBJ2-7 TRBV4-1 CASSQRTFTYEQYF TGCGCCAGCAGCCAAAGGACTTTTACCTACGAGCAGTACTTC
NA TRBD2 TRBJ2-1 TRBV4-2 CASSQVGGRGARKVSNEQFF TGTGCCAGCAGCCAAGTTGGTGGGCGGGGGGCCAGGAAAGTCTCAAATGAGCAGTTCTTC
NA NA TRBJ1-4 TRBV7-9 CASSSDVIEKLFF TGTGCCAGCAGCTCCGATGTAATCGAAAAACTGTTTTTT
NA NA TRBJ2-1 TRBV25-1 CASAGSSYNEQFF TGTGCCAGTGCGGGAAGCTCCTACAATGAGCAGTTCTTC
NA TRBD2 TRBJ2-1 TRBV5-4 CASSPGGSGFSTNEQFF TGTGCCAGCAGCCCCGGGGGGAGCGGGTTCTCAACCAATGAGCAGTTCTTC
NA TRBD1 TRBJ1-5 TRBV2 CASRRTGGKNQPQHF TGTGCCAGCAGGAGGACAGGGGGTAAGAATCAGCCCCAGCATTTT
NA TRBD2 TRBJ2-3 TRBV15 CATQRGTLTDTQYF TGTGCCACCCAGCGGGGGACCCTCACAGATACGCAGTATTTT
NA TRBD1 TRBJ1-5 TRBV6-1 CASSEGGTGDQPQHF TGTGCCAGCAGTGAGGGGGGGACAGGGGATCAGCCCCAGCATTTT
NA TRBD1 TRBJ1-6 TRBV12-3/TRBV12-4 CASSLRGRSPLHF TGTGCCAGCAGTTTAAGGGGGCGATCACCCCTCCACTTT
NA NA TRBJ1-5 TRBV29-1 CSVQSTVDQPQHF TGCAGCGTGCAGTCAACGGTGGATCAGCCCCAGCATTTT
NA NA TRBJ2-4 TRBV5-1 CASSLEGRLEGTKNIQYF TGCGCCAGCAGCTTGGAGGGCAGATTGGAGGGAACCAAAAACATTCAGTACTTC
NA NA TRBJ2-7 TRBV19 CASSRERTVSTEQYF TGTGCCAGTAGTAGGGAGCGGACAGTCTCGACCGAGCAGTACTTC
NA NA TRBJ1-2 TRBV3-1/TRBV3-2 CASSQRLEGANYGYTF TGTGCCAGCAGCCAGAGGCTGGAGGGGGCTAACTATGGCTACACCTTC
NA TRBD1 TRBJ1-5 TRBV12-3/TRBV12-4 CASRRTGSPQHF TGTGCCAGCAGACGGACAGGGAGCCCCCAGCATTTT
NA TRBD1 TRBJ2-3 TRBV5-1 CASSGPGQTTDTQYF TGCGCCAGCAGCGGACCGGGACAGACCACAGATACGCAGTATTTT
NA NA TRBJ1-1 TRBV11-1 CASSLGQRTGDGAFF TGTGCCAGCAGCTTGGGCCAAAGAACAGGAGATGGAGCTTTCTTT
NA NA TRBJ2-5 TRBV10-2 CATSPSGSRQTQYF TGCGCCACCTCCCCCTCGGGTAGCCGCCAGACCCAGTACTTC
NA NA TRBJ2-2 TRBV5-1 CASNGNWNTGELFF TGCGCCAGCAATGGTAACTGGAACACCGGGGAGCTGTTTTTT
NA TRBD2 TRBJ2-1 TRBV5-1 CASRASGGNYNEQFF TGCGCCAGCAGGGCTAGCGGGGGTAATTACAATGAGCAGTTCTTC
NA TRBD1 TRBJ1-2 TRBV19 CASTPTGDDYGYTF TGTGCCAGTACCCCAACAGGGGACGACTATGGCTACACCTTC
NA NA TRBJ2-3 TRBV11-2 CASSFEDRARVDTQYF TGTGCCAGCAGCTTCGAGGACAGAGCAAGGGTAGATACGCAGTATTTT
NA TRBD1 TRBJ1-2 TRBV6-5 CASREGQPTNYGYTF TGTGCCAGCAGAGAGGGACAGCCCACTAACTATGGCTACACCTTC
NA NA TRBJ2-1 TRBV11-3 CASSPGGVKGNEQFF TGTGCCAGCAGCCCCGGTGGGGTTAAGGGCAATGAGCAGTTCTTC
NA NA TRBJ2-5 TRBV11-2 CASSLGGTVEETQYF TGTGCCAGCAGCTTAGGGGGTACAGTCGAAGAGACCCAGTACTTC
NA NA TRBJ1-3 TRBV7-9 CAGRQSSSGNTIYF TGTGCCGGTAGACAGTCCTCCTCTGGAAACACCATATATTTT
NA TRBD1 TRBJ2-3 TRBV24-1 CATSEKGSQPGGHITDTQYF TGTGCCACCAGTGAGAAGGGATCTCAGCCAGGGGGCCACATCACAGATACGCAGTATTTT
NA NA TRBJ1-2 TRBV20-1 CSARGDYGYTF TGCAGTGCTAGGGGAGACTATGGCTACACCTTC
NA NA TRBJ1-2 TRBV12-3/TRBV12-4 CASSLDGSYGYTF TGTGCCAGCAGTTTAGACGGGAGCTATGGCTACACCTTC
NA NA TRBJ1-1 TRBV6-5 CASSPPGSLNTEAFF TGTGCCAGCAGCCCGCCCGGCAGCCTGAACACTGAAGCTTTCTTT
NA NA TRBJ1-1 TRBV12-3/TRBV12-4 CASSLRGTEAFF TGTGCCAGCAGTTTGCGGGGCACTGAAGCTTTCTTT
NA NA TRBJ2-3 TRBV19 CASSIGGSPTDTQYF TGTGCCAGTAGTATAGGAGGCAGCCCCACAGATACGCAGTATTTT
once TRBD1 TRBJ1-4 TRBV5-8 CASSPWDRAEKLFF TGTGCCAGCAGCCCTTGGGACAGGGCTGAAAAACTGTTTTTT
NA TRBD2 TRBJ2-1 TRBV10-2 CASSRGLAGGLDEQFF TGCGCCAGCAGCCGGGGACTAGCGGGGGGATTGGATGAGCAGTTCTTC
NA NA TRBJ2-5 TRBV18 CASSPNSVETQYF TGTGCCAGCTCACCGAATTCCGTGGAGACCCAGTACTTC